This T cell receptor beta chain was recovered during a study of T cell changes during pregnancy in multiple sclerosis. This table comes from immunoSEQ multiplex PCR, and its TCRdb copy is limited to in-frame clones, with some not included. The sample has 100,000 or so clones, approximately 92% seen once. The ends lost 7 bases at V and 0 bases at J; junction bases unmatched: 4. Looked up from germline, CDR1 is MDHEN and CDR2 is SYDVKM. The length of the CDR3 is 15 residues. This TCR was sampled from a female donor with multiple sclerosis, enrolled in a pregnancy study. The specimen was peripheral blood, collected in the second trimester of pregnancy. The chain has TRBV28 and TRBJ2-1; 9 bases fit TRBD2. CDR3 in amino acids: CASTPSGISYNEQFF. DNA of the CDR3: TGTGCCAGCACTCCTAGCGGGATCTCCTACAATGAGCAGTTCTTC.